The 19 T cell receptor beta chains given below trace back to one sample, sequenced in a study of human T cells and chemical hapten exposure (dated by TCRdb to the early 2020s). The sample's time point, from its label and the paper: pre-sensitization, week 0. The label giving this sample's treatment or condition can be read as: therapeutic diphenylcyclopropenone sensitization with weekly scalp DPC. The library came from RACE. The sequencer was a NextSeq 500. TCRdb handled the public reads itself, with Q25 trimming in fastp and clone calling in MiXCR, and kept productive beta chains. Rows with one shared CDR3 protein collapse into an entry with the most common genes and DNA. Within this sample are around 120,000 distinct CDR3 sequences, with roughly 13% of them counted one time only. The ten largest clones capture 2.5% to 3.5% of the sample. This specimen consisted of whole blood, obtained in connection with sensitization to the hapten diphenylcyclopropenone (DPC). Receptors were obtained from a woman between 18 and 30 years old with alopecia areata. Some clones in this sample may be carry-over from other donors' samples.

This chain connects TRBV14 to TRBJ1-1, with D possibly being TRBD1 (5 bases). V shed 6 bases and J shed 3 bases, with 11 bases lying between them. The CDR3 extends over 13 amino acids. The germline V gene has CDR1 SGHDN and CDR2 FVKESK. As DNA, the CDR3 is TGTGCCAGCAGGGTGCAGGGTGACACTGAAGCTTTCTTT. Protein product: CASRVQGDTEAFF.

Ten or more counts support this clonotype. V is TRBV27 and J is TRBJ1-2, with D uncertain. Trimming took 5 bases from V and 0 from J, leaving 10 bases between them. CDR1 and CDR2 (germline): MNHEY, SMNVEV (reference sequence). This CDR3 is 14 amino acids long. The CDR3 nucleotides read TGTGCCAGCAGTCCCGGCGATCCTAACTATGGCTACACCTTC. Amino acids: CASSPGDPNYGYTF.

This clonotype was detected only a few times. The chain combines TRBV11-2 with TRBJ2-1, with 9 bases matching TRBD2. This CDR3 contains 14 residues. With V trimmed by 1 base and J by 8 bases, 3 bases remained unmatched. Germline V gene lookup returns CDR1 SGHAT and CDR2 FQNNGV. The chain's CDR3 is CASSLGGLADEQFF. DNA of the CDR3: TGTGCCAGCAGCTTAGGGGGACTAGCCGATGAGCAGTTCTTC. Combining the CDR3 with reference TRBV11-2 and TRBJ2-1 gives the whole variable domain EAGVAQSPRYKIIEKRQSVAFWCNPISGHATLYWYQQILGQGPKLLIQFQNNGVVDDSQLPKDRFSAERLKGVDSTLKIQPAKLEDSAVYLCASSLGGLADEQFFGPGTRLTVL.

The chain uses TRBV29-1 and TRBJ2-3; the match to TRBD2 covers 12 bases. The germline gives CDR1 SQVTM, CDR2 ANQGSEA. The junction had 8 bases not matched to a gene; V was cut back by 3 bases and J by 4 bases. This CDR3 has 16 residues. Here the CDR3 DNA reads TGCAGCGTTGACAGGGCTAGCGGGGGGGCCTCAGATACGCAGTATTTT. It encodes CSVDRASGGASDTQYF.

This chain joins TRBV20-1 and TRBJ1-5; D gene unclear. V lost 8 bases to trimming and J lost 0 bases, with 11 bases between them. This CDR3 has 13 residues. Germline V gene lookup returns CDR1 DFQATT and CDR2 SNEGSKA (reference sequence). The CDR3 DNA is TGCAGTACCAGGAACTTTAGCAATCAGCCCCAGCATTTT. Amino acid sequence: CSTRNFSNQPQHF.

This clonotype occurred a few times. The chain employs TRBV25-1 and TRBJ1-1; 8 nucleotides match TRBD1. The CDR3 consists of 14 residues. From germline, CDR1 is MGHDK and CDR2 SYGVNS. The trim removed 2 bases at V and 1 base at J, leaving 0 bases unmatched. The DNA of the CDR3 is TGTGCCAGCAGTGAAGGACAGGGGAACACTGAAGCTTTCTTT. Its protein is CASSEGQGNTEAFF. Filled out from reference TRBV25-1 and TRBJ1-1, the complete variable domain reads EADIYQTPRYLVIGTGKKITLECSQTMGHDKMYWYQQDPGMELHLIHYSYGVNSTEKGDLSSESTVSRIRTEHFPLTLESARPSHTSQYLCASSEGQGNTEAFFGQGTRLTVV.

The genes are TRBV30 and TRBJ1-5, with 8 bases lining up with TRBD1. The germline V gene encodes CDR1 GTSNPN and CDR2 SVGIG (reference sequence). The V gene end was trimmed by 2 bases and the J gene end by 6 bases; junction bases not matched to a gene: 6. The CDR3 contains 14 residues. Written as DNA, the CDR3 is TGTGCCTGGAGTTCACGACAGGGGCCTCAGCCCCAGCATTTT. Its protein is CAWSSRQGPQPQHF. The full variable domain, rest sourced from reference TRBV30 and TRBJ1-5, is SQTIHQWPATLVQPVGSPLSLECTVEGTSNPNLYWYRQAAGRGLQLLFYSVGIGQISSEVPQNLSASRPQDRQFILSSKKLLLSDSGFYLCAWSSRQGPQPQHFGDGTRLSIL.

This clonotype was seen a few times. The chain is built from TRBV7-6 and TRBJ2-5, with no clear D. With 1 base removed from V and 4 bases from J, the gap between germline ends came to 7 bases. The CDR3 extends over 13 amino acids. The germline CDR1 and CDR2 sequences are SGHVS and FNYEAQ. Written as DNA, the CDR3 is TGTGCCAGCAGCTTAGTCAAGCCAGAGACCCAGTACTTC. This codes for CASSLVKPETQYF.

The CDR3 protein is CSATEPGLAGVQFF. Written as DNA, the CDR3 is TGCAGTGCTACCGAACCGGGACTAGCGGGGGTGCAGTTCTTC. This chain links TRBV20-1 with TRBJ2-1; 14 positions agree with TRBD2. Looked up from germline, CDR1 is DFQATT and CDR2 is SNEGSKA (reference sequence). V trimming: 4 bases; J trimming: 12 bases; junction bases outside the gene matches: 8. The CDR3 length is 14 residues.

This chain connects TRBV29-1 to TRBJ2-3, with D perhaps matching TRBD1 (6 bases). The CDR3 has 15 residues. Germline V gene data show CDR1 as SQVTM and CDR2 as ANQGSEA. V was cut by 6 bases and J by 2 bases, with 18 bases left in between. CDR3 DNA: TGCAGCGTCGTCTATTGGACAGAGGACACAGATACGCAGTATTTT. It is translated as CSVVYWTEDTDTQYF.

This clonotype was seen more than once but under ten times. This chain joins TRBV7-2 and TRBJ2-5; TRBD1 matches 7 bases. The CDR3 consists of 14 residues. Looked up from germline, CDR1 is SGHTA and CDR2 is FQGNSA. Losses at the gene ends were 1 base for V and 4 bases for J; bases not matched to a gene: 3. The CDR3 spells CASSLGQGLETQYF. The CDR3 DNA reads TGTGCCAGCAGCTTAGGACAGGGATTAGAGACCCAGTACTTC.

This clonotype was counted a few times. The V gene is TRBV11-2, the J gene TRBJ2-5, with D possibly being TRBD2 (7 bases). Deletions cut 4 bases from V and 13 bases from J, with 25 bases between. Germline V gene sequence: CDR1 SGHAT, CDR2 FQNNGV. CDR3 length: 15 amino acids. CDR3 amino acids: CASSSFNLGGGPRYF. CDR3 DNA: TGTGCCAGCAGCTCATTTAACCTCGGCGGGGGCCCGCGGTACTTC.

This clonotype came up many times. This rearrangement joins TRBV30 to TRBJ1-1; D unclear. CDR1 and CDR2 from the germline V gene are GTSNPN and SVGIG (reference sequence). The V and J ends lost 4 bases and 1 base respectively, with 10 bases between them. The CDR3 is made up of 13 amino acids. CDR3 nucleotides: TGTGCCTGGACGGGTGATAGGAACACTGAAGCTTTCTTT. It yields the protein CAWTGDRNTEAFF.

The rearrangement links TRBV12-3 or TRBV12-4 to TRBJ2-7; D is ambiguous. Trimming cost V 3 bases and J 3 bases, with 6 bases left between them. This CDR3 is built from 12 residues. The CDR3 is CASSLKVYEQYF. CDR3 DNA sequence: TGTGCCAGCAGTTTGAAGGTCTACGAGCAGTACTTC.

This chain uses TRBV7-9 with TRBJ1-1; TRBD1 might be the D (6 bases). Per the germline V gene, CDR1 is SEHNR and CDR2 is FQNEAQ (reference sequence). Trimming took off 5 bases at V and 4 bases at J, with 20 bases between the two ends. This CDR3 has 16 residues. Written as DNA, the CDR3 is TGTGCCAGCAGCCAACAGGGTCCGACCCTGGCCACTGAAGCTTTCTTT. Its protein product is CASSQQGPTLATEAFF.

The chain joins TRBV6-1 to TRBJ1-1, with D perhaps matching TRBD1 (5 bases). V lost 8 bases, J lost 6 bases, and 16 bases lay in between. Germline V gene lookup returns CDR1 MNHNS and CDR2 SASEGT. This CDR3 spans 13 amino acids. CDR3 DNA: TGTGCCAGCCTAGGCGGGGGGTGGCCTGAAGCTTTCTTT. Amino acids: CASLGGGWPEAFF.

The chain uses TRBV28 and TRBJ1-1; D remains unclear. Germline CDR1 reads MDHEN; CDR2 reads SYDVKM. Trimming cost V 4 bases and J 6 bases, with 15 bases left between them. The CDR3 totals 14 residues. The CDR3 DNA is TGTGCCAGCAGTTCACTGACCTCTGCCGCTGAAGCTTTCTTT. Translated, it gives CASSSLTSAAEAFF.

This clonotype came up many times. For the CDR3, the DNA is TGTGCCAGCAGCTTAGAGAGAAATCAGCCCCAGCATTTT. It codes for CASSLERNQPQHF. The chain has TRBV7-2 and TRBJ1-5; no firm D call. This CDR3 comprises 13 residues. Trimming took 1 base from V and 4 from J, leaving 5 bases between them. Germline V gene lookup returns CDR1 SGHTA and CDR2 FQGNSA.

This clonotype was observed a handful of times. V and J are TRBV27 and TRBJ1-1; 8 bases agree with TRBD1. Germline trimming cut 0 bases from V and 1 base from J; bases unmatched to any gene: 7. The CDR3 spans 17 residues. Germline CDR1 and CDR2: MNHEY and SMNVEV (reference sequence). In DNA form, the CDR3 reads TGTGCCAGCAGTTTATCCGCGGGACAGGCCCGGAACACTGAAGCTTTCTTT. It codes for CASSLSAGQARNTEAFF.